The clone carrying this TCR beta chain has a count of ten or more. Antigen unknown. The data derive from a study of early T cells in non-severe SARS-CoV-2 infection. Findings of the study overall: Missing private and CD4 specificities, VDJdb matching favored anti-spike CD8 responses.

Unique molecular identifiers were added to individual cDNA molecules. MiXCR, run by TCRdb on the 5' RACE reads, gives a single entry per CDR3 protein. The data contain 25,000 to 35,000 distinct CDR3 sequences, around 3% of them seen just once; the ten biggest clones take up 0.72%. The germline V gene encodes CDR1 SGHNT and CDR2 YYREEE (reference sequence). The CDR3 totals 15 residues. V shed 4 bases and J shed 5 bases, with 18 bases lying between them. The V gene is TRBV5-4, the J gene TRBJ2-5; TRBD1 is a possible D gene (6 bases). This TCR was recovered from an adult who was a healthcare worker with PCR-confirmed SARS-CoV-2 infection or an uninfected control (not recorded which). The material sequenced was whole blood. CDR3 loop: CASSASRQVWETQYF. CDR3 nucleotides: TGTGCCAGCAGCGCCTCGAGACAGGTCTGGGAGACCCAGTACTTC. The whole variable domain, remainder taken from reference TRBV5-4 and TRBJ2-5, is ETGVTQSPTHLIKTRGQQVTLRCSSQSGHNTVSWYQQALGQGPQFIFQYYREEENGRGNFPPRFSGLQFPNYSSELNVNALELDDSALYLCASSASRQVWETQYFGPGTRLLVL.